The text below deals with one T cell receptor (beta chain). The source of the sample is a study of blood T cell repertoires in COVID-19. Here immunoSEQ multiplex PCR was the method, and the copy in TCRdb shows in-frame clones only, minus some. The data hold about 300,000 clones, with 88% observed a single time. The V and J ends lost 3 bases and 6 bases respectively, with 14 bases between them. Germline V CDR1 and CDR2: WNHNN, SYGVQD (reference sequence). CDR3 size: 15 residues. This chain connects TRBV10-1 to TRBJ1-4; D is ambiguous. The sequence derives from a woman between 25 and 40 years old with COVID-19, enrolled during active disease. Input material: peripheral blood. The CDR3 loop is CASSDSGSPDEKLFF. As DNA, the CDR3 is TGCGCCAGCAGTGATTCAGGTTCTCCCGATGAAAAACTGTTTTTT.